This T cell receptor (beta chain) was observed in a study of cytomegalovirus exposure and HLA in healthy donors. The PCR made use of 60 Vbeta and 13 Jbeta primers. Clones were sequenced by immunoSEQ multiplex PCR, and TCRdb holds only the in-frame ones, with some missing. The data show 85,000 to 130,000 clones, over 60% seen once. This clone was recorded a few times. Its antigen is currently unknown. Study results and limitations: Follow-up analysis later connected one missense variant in DCLRE1C with trimming of TCR beta V- and J-genes. Cytomegalovirus association was listed for 150 or so TCR beta chains. Presence/absence analysis assumed near-uniform sequencing depth across donors.

The sequenced sample consisted of PBMCs. The clonotype originates from a female donor in good health and CMV-seropositive.

The CDR3 DNA reads TGTGCCAGCAGGGCCAGGGGTAATTCACCCCTCCACTTT. Protein: CASRARGNSPLHF. The chain has TRBV2 and TRBJ1-6, with D perhaps matching TRBD1 (6 bases). The CDR3 covers 13 residues. Per germline, CDR1 SNHLY and CDR2 FYNNEI. V lost 6 bases to trimming and J lost 6 bases, with 9 bases between them.